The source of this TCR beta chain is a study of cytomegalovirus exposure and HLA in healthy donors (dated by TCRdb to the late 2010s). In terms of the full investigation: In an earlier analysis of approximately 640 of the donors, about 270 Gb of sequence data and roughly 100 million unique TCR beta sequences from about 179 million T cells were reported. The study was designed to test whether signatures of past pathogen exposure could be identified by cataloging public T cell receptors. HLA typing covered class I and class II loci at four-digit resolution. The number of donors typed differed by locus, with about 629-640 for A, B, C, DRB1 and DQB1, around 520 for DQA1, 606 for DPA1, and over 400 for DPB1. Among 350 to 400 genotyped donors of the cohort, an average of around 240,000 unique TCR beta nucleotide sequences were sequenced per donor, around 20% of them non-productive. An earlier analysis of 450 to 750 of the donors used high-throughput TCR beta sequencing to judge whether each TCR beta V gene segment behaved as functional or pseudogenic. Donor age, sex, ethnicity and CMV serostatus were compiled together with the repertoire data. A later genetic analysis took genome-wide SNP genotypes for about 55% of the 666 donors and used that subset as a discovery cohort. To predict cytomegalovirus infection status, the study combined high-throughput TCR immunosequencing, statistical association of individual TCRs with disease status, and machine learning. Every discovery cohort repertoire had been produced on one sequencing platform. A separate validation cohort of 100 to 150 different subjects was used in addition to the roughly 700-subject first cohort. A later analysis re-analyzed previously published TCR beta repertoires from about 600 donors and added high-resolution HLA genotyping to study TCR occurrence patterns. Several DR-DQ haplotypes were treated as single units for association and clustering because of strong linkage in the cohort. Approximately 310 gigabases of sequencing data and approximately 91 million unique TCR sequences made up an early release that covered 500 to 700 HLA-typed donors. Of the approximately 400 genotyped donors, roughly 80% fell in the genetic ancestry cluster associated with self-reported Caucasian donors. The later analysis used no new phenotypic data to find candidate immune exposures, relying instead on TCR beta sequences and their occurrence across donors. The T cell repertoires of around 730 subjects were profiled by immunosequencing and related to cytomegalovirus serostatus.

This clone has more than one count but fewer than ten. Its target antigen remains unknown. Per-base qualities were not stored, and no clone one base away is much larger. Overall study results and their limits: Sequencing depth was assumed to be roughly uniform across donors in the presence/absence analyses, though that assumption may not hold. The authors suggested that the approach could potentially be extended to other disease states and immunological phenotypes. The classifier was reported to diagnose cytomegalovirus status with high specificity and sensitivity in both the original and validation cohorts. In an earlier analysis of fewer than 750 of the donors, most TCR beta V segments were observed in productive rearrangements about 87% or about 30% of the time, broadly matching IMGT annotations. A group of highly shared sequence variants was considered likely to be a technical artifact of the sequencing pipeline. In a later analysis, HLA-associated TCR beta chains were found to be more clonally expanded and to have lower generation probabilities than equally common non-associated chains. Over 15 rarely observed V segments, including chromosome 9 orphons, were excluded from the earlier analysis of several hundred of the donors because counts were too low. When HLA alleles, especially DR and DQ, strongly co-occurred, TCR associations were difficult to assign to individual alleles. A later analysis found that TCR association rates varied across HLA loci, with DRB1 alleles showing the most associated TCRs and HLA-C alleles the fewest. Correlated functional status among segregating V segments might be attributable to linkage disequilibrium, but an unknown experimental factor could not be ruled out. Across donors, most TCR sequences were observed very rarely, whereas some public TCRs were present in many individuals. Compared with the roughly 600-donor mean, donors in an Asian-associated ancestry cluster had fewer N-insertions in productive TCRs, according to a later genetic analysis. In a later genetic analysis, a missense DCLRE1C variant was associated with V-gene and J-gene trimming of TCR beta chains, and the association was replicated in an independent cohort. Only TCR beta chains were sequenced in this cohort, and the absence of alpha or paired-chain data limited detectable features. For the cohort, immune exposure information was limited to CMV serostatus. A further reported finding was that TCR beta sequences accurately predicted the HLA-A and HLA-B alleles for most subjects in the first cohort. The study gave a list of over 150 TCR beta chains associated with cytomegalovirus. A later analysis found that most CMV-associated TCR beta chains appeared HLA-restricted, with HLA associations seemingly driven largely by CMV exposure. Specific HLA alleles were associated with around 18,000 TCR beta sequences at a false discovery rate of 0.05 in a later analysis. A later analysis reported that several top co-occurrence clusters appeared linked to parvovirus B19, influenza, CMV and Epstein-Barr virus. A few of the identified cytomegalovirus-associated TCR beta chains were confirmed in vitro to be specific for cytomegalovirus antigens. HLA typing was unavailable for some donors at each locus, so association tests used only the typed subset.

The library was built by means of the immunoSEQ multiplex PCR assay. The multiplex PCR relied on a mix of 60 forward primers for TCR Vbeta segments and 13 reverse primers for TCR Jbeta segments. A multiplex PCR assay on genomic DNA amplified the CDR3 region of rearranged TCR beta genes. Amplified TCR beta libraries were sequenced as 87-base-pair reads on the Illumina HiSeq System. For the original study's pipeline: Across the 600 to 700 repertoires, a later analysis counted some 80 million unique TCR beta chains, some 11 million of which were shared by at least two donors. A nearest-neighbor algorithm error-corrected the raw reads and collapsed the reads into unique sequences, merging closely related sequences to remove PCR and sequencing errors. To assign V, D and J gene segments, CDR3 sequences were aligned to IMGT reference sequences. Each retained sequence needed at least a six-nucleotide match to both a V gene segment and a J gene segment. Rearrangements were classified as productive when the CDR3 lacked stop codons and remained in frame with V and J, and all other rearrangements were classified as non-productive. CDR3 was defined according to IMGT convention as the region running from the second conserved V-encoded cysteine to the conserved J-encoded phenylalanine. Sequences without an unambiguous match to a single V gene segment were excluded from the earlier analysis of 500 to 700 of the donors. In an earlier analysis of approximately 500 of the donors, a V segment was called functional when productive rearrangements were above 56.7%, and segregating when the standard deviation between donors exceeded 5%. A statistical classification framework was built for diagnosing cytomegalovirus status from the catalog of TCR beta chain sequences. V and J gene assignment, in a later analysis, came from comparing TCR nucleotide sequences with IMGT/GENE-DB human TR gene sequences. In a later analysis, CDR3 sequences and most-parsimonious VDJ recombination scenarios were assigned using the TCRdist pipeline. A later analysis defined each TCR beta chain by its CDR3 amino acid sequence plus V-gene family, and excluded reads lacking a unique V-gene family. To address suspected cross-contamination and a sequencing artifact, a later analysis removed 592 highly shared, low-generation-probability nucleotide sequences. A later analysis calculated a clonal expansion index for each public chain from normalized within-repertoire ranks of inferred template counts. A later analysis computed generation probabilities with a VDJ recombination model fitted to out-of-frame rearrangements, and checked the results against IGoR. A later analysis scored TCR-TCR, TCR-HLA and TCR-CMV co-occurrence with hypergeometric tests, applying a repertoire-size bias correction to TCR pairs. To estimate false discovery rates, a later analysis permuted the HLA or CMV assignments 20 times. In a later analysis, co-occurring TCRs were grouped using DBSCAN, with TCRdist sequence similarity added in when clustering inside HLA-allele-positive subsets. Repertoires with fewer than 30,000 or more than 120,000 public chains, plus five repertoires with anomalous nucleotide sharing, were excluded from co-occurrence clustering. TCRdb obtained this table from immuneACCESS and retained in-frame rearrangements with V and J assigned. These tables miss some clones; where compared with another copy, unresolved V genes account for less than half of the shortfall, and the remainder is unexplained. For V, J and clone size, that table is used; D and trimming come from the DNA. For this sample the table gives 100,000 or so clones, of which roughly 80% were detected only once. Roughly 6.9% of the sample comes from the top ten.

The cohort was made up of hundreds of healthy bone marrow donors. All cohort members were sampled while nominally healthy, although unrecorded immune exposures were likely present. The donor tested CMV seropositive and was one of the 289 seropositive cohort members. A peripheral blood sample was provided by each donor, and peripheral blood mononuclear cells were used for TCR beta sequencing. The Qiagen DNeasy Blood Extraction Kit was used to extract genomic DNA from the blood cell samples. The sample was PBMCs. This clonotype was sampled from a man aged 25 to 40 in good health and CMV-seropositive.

The CDR3 region has the sequence CASSAGGGTDTQYF. The sequence in DNA is TGTGCCAGCAGCGCAGGCGGGGGCACAGATACGCAGTATTTT. This receptor chain uses TRBV27 and TRBJ2-3, with TRBD2 as a weak D call on 6 bases. CDR1 and CDR2 are read off the germline V gene (reference sequence) as MNHEY and SMNVEV. Inclusive of the bounding cysteine and phenylalanine, the CDR3 is 14 residues long. Kept here is only the CDR3 DNA, which spans 42 bases and is read in frame from base 1. V is reduced by 6 bases and J by 1 base, leaving a spacing of 11 bases between them.